This entry concerns a single T cell receptor (beta chain). The sample comes from a study of cytomegalovirus exposure and HLA in healthy donors. PCR amplification relied on 60 Vbeta primers (plus 13 Jbeta primers). The table came from immunoSEQ multiplex PCR; TCRdb's copy has only in-frame clones and leaves some out. The sample lists 100,000 to 150,000 clones, 75% occurring once. CDR1 MNHEY and CDR2 SMNVEV come from the germline V gene (reference sequence). V lost 3 bases, J lost 2 bases, and 9 bases lay in between. CDR3 length equals 14 residues. J is TRBJ2-3 and V is TRBV27; unclear D gene. Specimen: PBMCs. This clonotype was obtained from a woman between 40 and 55 years old in good health and CMV-seropositive. DNA for the CDR3: TGTGCCAGCAGTTTTGACATAATCACAGATACGCAGTATTTT. It encodes CASSFDIITDTQYF.